This T cell receptor beta chain was found in a study of vaccination and CD4 T cells after COVID-19. Background on the study: Convalescent participants consisted of six males and four females, two being Hispanic. Notes on the study in general: With convalescent patients, a median about 86% of reactive clones emerged solely after vaccination.

Sample treatment: roughly ten-day PBMC culture with coronavirus spike peptide pools or control peptides (ViraFEST assay). From the unexposed donor, CD4+ T cells were collected ahead of the COVID-19 pandemic (2011-2018). Peptide pools at 9.5 to 10 ug/ml, together with 7.5 to 10 IU/ml IL-2, were added to cultures of under 2.5 million PBMCs per well. In the case of this clonotype: The antigen remains undetermined.

Scientists ran DNA taken from cultured CD4+ T cells through the Oncomine TCR Beta short-read assay for sequencing. Extraction of genomic DNA was performed on cultured CD4+ T cells. TCRdb independently ran MiXCR on the PCR reads; one entry per CDR3 protein. In the table there are roughly 7,400 distinct CDR3 sequences, roughly a third of which are singletons. The CDR3 length is 13 residues. V lost 6 bases, J lost 10 bases, and 16 bases lay in between. The V gene's germline CDR1 is SQVTM and CDR2 ANQGSEA. This clonotype originated in a human donor in good health. V is TRBV29-1 and J is TRBJ1-6; weak D call: TRBD1 (5 bases). The sample consisted of CD4+ T cells from blood, cultured in vitro. The CDR3 protein is CSVSQGFRSPLHF. The CDR3, as DNA: TGCAGCGTCAGCCAGGGCTTCAGGTCACCCCTCCACTTT.